The 10 T cell receptor beta chains given below trace back to one sample, sequenced in a study of T cells in Graves' hyperthyroidism and ophthalmopathy. TCR beta CDR3 region amplification was performed from RNA transcripts. In the first-round RT-PCR of the TCR CDR3, the HTBI primer set was used. TCRdb reprocessed the multiplex PCR reads via MiXCR and lists one record per CDR3 protein. This sample carries 300,000 to 400,000 distinct CDR3 sequences, around a sixth of them seen once, and the ten largest clones take 45% to 55%. Sequencing was carried out using blood. The receptor source for this set is a woman between 50 and 59 years old with Graves' hyperthyroidism.

A few counts support this clonotype. The rearrangement joins TRBV11-2 to TRBJ2-6; a weak D match, TRBD2 (5 bases). Trimming took 5 bases from V and 3 from J, leaving 8 bases between them. Germline CDR1 reads SGHAT; CDR2 reads FQNNGV. This CDR3 has 14 residues. The chain's CDR3 is CASSPAGGANVLTF. The CDR3 nucleotides are TGTGCCAGCAGCCCCGCGGGTGGGGCCAACGTCCTGACTTTC.

Many counts were recorded for this clonotype. The rearrangement links TRBV11-3 to TRBJ2-3; possibly TRBD1 for D (5 bases). The CDR3 runs to 13 residues. Trimming took 2 bases from V and 5 from J, leaving 8 bases between them. CDR1 and CDR2 from the germline V gene are SGHNT and YENEEA. CDR3 bases: TGTGCCAGCAGCTTAACAGGTGGAGATACGCAGTATTTT. This encodes CASSLTGGDTQYF.

This clonotype has more than one count but fewer than ten. V and J are TRBV9 and TRBJ2-3; D gene uncertain. The germline V gene has CDR1 SGDLS and CDR2 YYNGEE. Trimming left V 4 bases short and J 4 bases short, with 16 bases between. The CDR3 sequence is 15 residues long. The CDR3 region is CASSRGITNPDTQYF. The DNA of the CDR3 is TGTGCCAGCAGCCGAGGAATCACGAATCCAGATACGCAGTATTTT.

This clonotype has only a few counts. V usage is TRBV12-3 or TRBV12-4 and J usage is TRBJ2-5, with D possibly TRBD1 on 6 matching bases. The CDR3 extends over 14 amino acids. V lost 3 bases, J lost 0 bases, and 8 bases lay in between. CDR3 loop: CASSLDSNQETQYF. CDR3 nucleotides: TGTGCCAGCAGTTTGGACAGTAACCAAGAGACCCAGTACTTC.

This chain joins TRBV29-1 and TRBJ2-5; D is perhaps TRBD2 (6 bases). Germline CDR1 is SQVTM and CDR2 is ANQGSEA. V dropped 0 bases and J dropped 1 base, with 12 bases sitting between them. The CDR3 totals 15 residues. Here the CDR3 DNA reads TGCAGCGTTGAAGAGGGAGGCAGTATCCAAGAGACCCAGTACTTC. This gives the protein CSVEEGGSIQETQYF.

The V gene is TRBV10-1, the J gene TRBJ2-2; 7 bases are a match to TRBD2. V lost 4 bases, J lost 7 bases, and 6 bases stayed unmatched. CDR1 WNHNN and CDR2 SYGVQD come from the germline V gene (reference sequence). The CDR3 runs 14 residues. CDR3 sequence: CASSVLADGGELFF. The CDR3 coding sequence is TGCGCCAGCAGTGTCCTAGCGGACGGCGGGGAGCTGTTTTTT.

This clonotype was found many times. The V and J genes are TRBV10-3 and TRBJ1-1, with D possibly TRBD1 on 6 matching bases. Germline loops: CDR1 ENHRY, CDR2 SYGVKD. CDR3 size: 14 residues. V lost 3 bases and J lost 7, with 15 bases in between. In DNA form, the CDR3 reads TGTGCCATCAGTGATGGGGGGGCCGGTAATGAAGCTTTCTTT. Translated: CAISDGGAGNEAFF.

This clonotype has a count of ten or more. The chain links TRBV5-6 to TRBJ2-5; no reliable D call. Germline lookup yields CDR1 SGHDT and CDR2 YYEEEE. The V gene lost 2 bases and the J gene lost 2 bases, with 7 bases spanning the gap. The CDR3 spans 13 residues. Here the CDR3 reads CASSFDWQETQYF. The DNA for the CDR3 is TGTGCCAGCAGCTTCGACTGGCAAGAGACCCAGTACTTC.

This clonotype was seen ten or more times. This sequence joins TRBV5-1 and TRBJ1-1; a possible D gene is TRBD1 (5 bases). The CDR3 covers 16 residues. Trimming took 3 bases from V and 1 from J, leaving 16 bases between them. The germline V gene encodes CDR1 SGHRS and CDR2 YFSETQ. The CDR3 nucleotides are TGCGCCAGCAGCTGGACGGTGGCGGGACCGAACACTGAAGCTTTCTTT. This translates into CASSWTVAGPNTEAFF.

This clonotype appeared many times. The chain joins TRBV20-1 to TRBJ2-3, with TRBD2 identical over 7 bases. After removal of 0 bases from V and 2 bases from J, the junction contained 5 bases not matched to a gene. CDR1 DFQATT and CDR2 SNEGSKA come from the germline V gene (reference sequence). The CDR3 is made up of 15 amino acids. The CDR3 is CSAREGGEITDTQYF. The DNA for the CDR3 is TGCAGTGCTAGAGAGGGGGGGGAGATCACAGATACGCAGTATTTT.